Presented here are 2 T cell receptor beta chains from one specimen sequenced in a study of cytomegalovirus exposure and HLA in healthy donors. With 60 Vbeta and 13 Jbeta primers, the PCR was carried out. Profiled with immunoSEQ multiplex PCR; TCRdb holds only in-frame clones, not every one. The sample has about 79,000 clones, about two thirds seen once. The sequenced sample was PBMCs. Receptors originate from a man in his sixties in good health and CMV-seronegative.

The V call is TRBV7-2, the J call TRBJ1-1, with a possible D match to TRBD1 (6 bases). The CDR3 is made up of 14 amino acids. CDR1 and CDR2 from the germline V gene are SGHTA and FQGNSA. Trimming removed 5 bases at V and 4 bases at J, with 14 bases between. The CDR3 DNA is TGTGCCAGCAGCCCATCGGGCAGGGGCACTGAAGCTTTCTTT. Amino acids: CASSPSGRGTEAFF.

The chain recombines TRBV7-2 with TRBJ2-5, with 10 bases aligning to TRBD1. Trimming took 0 bases from V and 2 from J; bases not matched to a gene: 6. Germline V gene sequence: CDR1 SGHTA, CDR2 FQGNSA. The CDR3 extends over 17 amino acids. CDR3 sequence reads: CASSLAGGQGSQETQYF. The CDR3, as DNA: TGTGCCAGCAGCTTAGCGGGGGGACAGGGGTCTCAAGAGACCCAGTACTTC.